This T cell receptor beta chain comes out of a study of blood T cell repertoires in COVID-19. Background on the study: From T cells, B-cell-depleted T cells, or PBMCs came the material, which was cDNA or gDNA.

The method was immunoSEQ multiplex PCR; TCRdb's version includes in-frame clones alone and lacks a portion of them. The sample yields over 350,000 clones, about 87% seen once. CDR3 length equals 17 residues. Participants were placed into cohorts based on the clinical history they reported. The TCR sequence derives from a woman aged 45-65 years who had recovered from COVID-19. The sequenced sample consisted of PBMCs or T cells enriched from blood (not recorded which). The chain is built from TRBV21-1 and TRBJ2-5; the table gives TRBD2 as D, unverified against the DNA. TRBV21-1 represents a pseudogene. The CDR3 loop is CASSKAAAGALQETQYF. The DNA of the CDR3 is TGTGCCAGCAGCAAAGCGGCAGCGGGGGCCCTCCAAGAGACCCAGTACTTC.